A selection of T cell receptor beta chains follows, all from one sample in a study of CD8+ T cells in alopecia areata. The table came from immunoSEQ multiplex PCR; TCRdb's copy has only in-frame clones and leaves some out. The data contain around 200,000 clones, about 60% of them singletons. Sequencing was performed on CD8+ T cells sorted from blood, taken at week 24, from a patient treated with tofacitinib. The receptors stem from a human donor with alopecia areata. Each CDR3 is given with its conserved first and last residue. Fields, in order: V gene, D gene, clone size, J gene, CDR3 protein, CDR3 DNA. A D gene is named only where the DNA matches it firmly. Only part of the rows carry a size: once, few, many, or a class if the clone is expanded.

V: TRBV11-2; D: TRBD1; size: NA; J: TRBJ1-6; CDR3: CASSNRQGPASPLHF; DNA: TGTGCCAGCAGCAACCGACAGGGTCCCGCTTCACCCCTCCACTTT
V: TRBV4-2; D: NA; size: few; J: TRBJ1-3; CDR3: CASSQDRTVSGNTIYF; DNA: TGTGCCAGCAGCCAAGATAGGACAGTATCTGGAAACACCATATATTTT
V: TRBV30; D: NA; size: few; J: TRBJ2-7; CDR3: CAWSPNSYEQYF; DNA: TGTGCCTGGAGTCCCAACTCCTACGAGCAGTACTTC
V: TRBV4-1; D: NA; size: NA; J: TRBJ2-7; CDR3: CASSLGGGYEQYF; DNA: TGCGCCAGCAGCCTAGGTGGAGGATACGAGCAGTACTTC
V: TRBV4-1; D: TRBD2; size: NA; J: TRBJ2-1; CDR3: CASSQESGGAYNEQFF; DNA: TGCGCCAGCAGCCAAGAGAGCGGGGGGGCCTACAATGAGCAGTTCTTC
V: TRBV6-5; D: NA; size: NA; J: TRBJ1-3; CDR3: CASSYSIGSGNTIYF; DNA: TGTGCCAGCAGTTACTCGATAGGCTCTGGAAACACCATATATTTT
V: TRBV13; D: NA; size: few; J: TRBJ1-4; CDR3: CASSHTGRSEKLFF; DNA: TGTGCCAGCAGCCATACAGGCCGGTCCGAAAAACTGTTTTTT
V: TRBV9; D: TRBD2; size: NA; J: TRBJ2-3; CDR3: CASSGLLAAGTDTQYF; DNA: TGTGCCAGCAGCGGATTACTAGCGGCTGGCACAGATACGCAGTATTTT
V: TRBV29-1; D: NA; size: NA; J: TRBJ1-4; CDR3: CSVPRGEKLFF; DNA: TGCAGCGTTCCTCGTGGTGAAAAACTGTTTTTT
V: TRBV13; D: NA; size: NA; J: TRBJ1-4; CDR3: CASRTGSNEKLFF; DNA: TGTGCCAGCAGAACAGGGAGTAATGAAAAACTGTTTTTT
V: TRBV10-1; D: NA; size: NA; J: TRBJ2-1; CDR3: CASSETTYNEQFF; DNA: TGCGCCAGCAGTGAGACGACGTACAATGAGCAGTTCTTC
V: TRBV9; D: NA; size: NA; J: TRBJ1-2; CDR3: CASSNRDGNGRAYGYTF; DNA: TGTGCCAGCAGCAACCGGGACGGGAATGGGAGAGCCTATGGCTACACCTTC
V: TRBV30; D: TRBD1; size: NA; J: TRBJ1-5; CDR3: CAWSAGQGLNQPQHF; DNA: TGTGCCTGGAGTGCGGGACAGGGCCTTAATCAGCCCCAGCATTTT
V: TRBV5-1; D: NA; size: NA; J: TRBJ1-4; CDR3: CASSLEQVPNEKLFF; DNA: TGCGCCAGCAGCTTGGAGCAGGTCCCGAATGAAAAACTGTTTTTT
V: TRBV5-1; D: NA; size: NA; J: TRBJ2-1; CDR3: CASSLAADNEQFF; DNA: TGCGCCAGCAGCTTGGCCGCAGACAATGAGCAGTTCTTC
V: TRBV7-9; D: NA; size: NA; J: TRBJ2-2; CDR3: CASSTAGAGNTGELFF; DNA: TGTGCCAGCAGCACTGCAGGGGCGGGGAACACCGGGGAGCTGTTTTTT
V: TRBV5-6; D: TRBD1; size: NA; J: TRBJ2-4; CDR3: CASSLEGQGIQYF; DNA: TGTGCCAGCAGCTTAGAGGGACAGGGCATTCAGTACTTC
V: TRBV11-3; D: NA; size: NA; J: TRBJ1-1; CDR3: CASSLREGMNTEAFF; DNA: TGTGCCAGCAGCTTAAGGGAGGGGATGAACACTGAAGCTTTCTTT
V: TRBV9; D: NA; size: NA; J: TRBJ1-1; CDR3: CASSVAGGPTEAFF; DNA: TGTGCCAGCAGCGTAGCCGGGGGCCCCACTGAAGCTTTCTTT
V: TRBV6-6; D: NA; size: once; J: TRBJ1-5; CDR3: CASSYGGGNQPQHF; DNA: TGTGCCAGCAGTTACGGAGGGGGCAATCAGCCCCAGCATTTT
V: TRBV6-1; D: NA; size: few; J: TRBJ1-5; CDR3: CASSEASGPSNQPQHF; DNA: TGTGCCAGCAGTGAAGCGTCCGGGCCTAGCAATCAGCCCCAGCATTTT
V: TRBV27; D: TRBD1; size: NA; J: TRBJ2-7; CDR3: CASSLNPQGAYEQYF; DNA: TGTGCCAGCAGTTTAAACCCACAGGGGGCTTACGAGCAGTACTTC
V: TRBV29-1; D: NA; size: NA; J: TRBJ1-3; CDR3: CSVLSGLGNTIYF; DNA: TGCAGCGTTCTCTCCGGACTTGGAAACACCATATATTTT
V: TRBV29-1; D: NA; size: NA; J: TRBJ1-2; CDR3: CSVLGVGTYKGYTF; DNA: TGCAGCGTCCTAGGGGTCGGGACCTATAAAGGCTACACCTTC
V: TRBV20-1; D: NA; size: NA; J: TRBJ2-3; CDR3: CSAYEEDTQYF; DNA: TGCAGTGCTTACGAAGAAGATACGCAGTATTTT
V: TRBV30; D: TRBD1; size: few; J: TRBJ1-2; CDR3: CAWSRGTVYGYTF; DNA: TGTGCCTGGAGCCGAGGGACAGTCTATGGCTACACCTTC
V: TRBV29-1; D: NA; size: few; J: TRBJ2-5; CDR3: CSAQEGVGLAMEETQYF; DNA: TGCAGCGCGCAGGAGGGAGTGGGGCTAGCCATGGAAGAGACCCAGTACTTC
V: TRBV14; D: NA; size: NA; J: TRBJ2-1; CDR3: CASTGQGGSYNEQFF; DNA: TGTGCCAGCACCGGGCAGGGGGGCTCCTACAATGAGCAGTTCTTC
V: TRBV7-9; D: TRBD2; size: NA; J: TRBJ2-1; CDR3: CATAGGHGPYEQFF; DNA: TGTGCCACCGCGGGGGGACACGGTCCTTATGAGCAGTTCTTC
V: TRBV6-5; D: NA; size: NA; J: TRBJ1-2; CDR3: CASSLGGAGYGYTF; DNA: TGTGCCAGCAGTCTGGGGGGGGCCGGCTATGGCTACACCTTC
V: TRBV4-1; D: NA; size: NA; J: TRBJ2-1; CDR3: CASSQVRGYNEQFF; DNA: TGCGCCAGCAGCCAAGTAAGGGGTTACAATGAGCAGTTCTTC
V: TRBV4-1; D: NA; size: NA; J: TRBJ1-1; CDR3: CASSQARGSTEAFF; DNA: TGCGCCAGCAGCCAAGCAAGGGGGAGCACTGAAGCTTTCTTT
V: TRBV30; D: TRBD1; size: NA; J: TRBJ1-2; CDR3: CAWRAGGDYGYTF; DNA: TGTGCCTGGAGAGCAGGGGGCGACTATGGCTACACCTTC
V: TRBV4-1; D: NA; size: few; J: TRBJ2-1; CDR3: CASSHTPPDSSPYNEQFF; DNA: TGCGCCAGCAGCCACACCCCCCCTGATAGCAGCCCCTACAATGAGCAGTTCTTC
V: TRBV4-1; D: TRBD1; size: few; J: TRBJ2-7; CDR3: CASSQVISTGFYEQYF; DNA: TGCGCCAGCAGCCAGGTGATCTCGACAGGGTTCTACGAGCAGTACTTC
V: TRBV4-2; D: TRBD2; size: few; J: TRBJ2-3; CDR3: CASSQDFAKRGGTDTQYF; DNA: TGTGCCAGCAGCCAAGATTTTGCAAAGCGGGGGGGCACAGATACGCAGTATTTT
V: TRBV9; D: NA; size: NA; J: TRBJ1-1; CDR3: CASTQQGNTEAFF; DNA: TGTGCCAGCACTCAGCAGGGTAACACTGAAGCTTTCTTT
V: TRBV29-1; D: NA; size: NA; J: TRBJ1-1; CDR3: CSVTGTDTEAFF; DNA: TGCAGCGTAACAGGGACGGACACTGAAGCTTTCTTT
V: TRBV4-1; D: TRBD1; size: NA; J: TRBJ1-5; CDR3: CASSQYYDSGGGQPQHF; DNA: TGCGCCAGCAGCCAATATTATGATTCAGGGGGCGGTCAGCCCCAGCATTTT
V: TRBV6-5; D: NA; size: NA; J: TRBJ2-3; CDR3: CASRDRWGYADTQYF; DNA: TGTGCCAGCAGAGACCGCTGGGGCTACGCAGATACGCAGTATTTT
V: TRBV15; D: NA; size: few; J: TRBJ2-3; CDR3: CATSRERKDTQYF; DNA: TGTGCCACCAGCAGAGAACGGAAAGATACGCAGTATTTT
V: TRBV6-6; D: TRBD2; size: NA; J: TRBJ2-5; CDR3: CASAGGGETQYF; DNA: TGTGCCAGTGCGGGGGGCGGAGAGACCCAGTACTTC